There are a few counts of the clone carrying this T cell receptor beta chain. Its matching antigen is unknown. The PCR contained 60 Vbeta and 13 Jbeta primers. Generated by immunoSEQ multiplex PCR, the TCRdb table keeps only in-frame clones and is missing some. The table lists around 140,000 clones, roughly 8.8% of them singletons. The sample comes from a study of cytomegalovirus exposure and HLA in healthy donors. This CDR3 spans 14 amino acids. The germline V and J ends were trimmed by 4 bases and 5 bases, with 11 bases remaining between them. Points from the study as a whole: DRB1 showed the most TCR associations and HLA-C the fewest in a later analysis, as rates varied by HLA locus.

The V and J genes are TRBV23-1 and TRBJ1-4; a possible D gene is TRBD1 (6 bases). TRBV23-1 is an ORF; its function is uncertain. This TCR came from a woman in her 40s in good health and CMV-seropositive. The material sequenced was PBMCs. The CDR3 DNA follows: TGCGCCAGCAGTCTCGGCAGGGGAAATGAAAAACTGTTTTTT. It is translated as CASSLGRGNEKLFF.